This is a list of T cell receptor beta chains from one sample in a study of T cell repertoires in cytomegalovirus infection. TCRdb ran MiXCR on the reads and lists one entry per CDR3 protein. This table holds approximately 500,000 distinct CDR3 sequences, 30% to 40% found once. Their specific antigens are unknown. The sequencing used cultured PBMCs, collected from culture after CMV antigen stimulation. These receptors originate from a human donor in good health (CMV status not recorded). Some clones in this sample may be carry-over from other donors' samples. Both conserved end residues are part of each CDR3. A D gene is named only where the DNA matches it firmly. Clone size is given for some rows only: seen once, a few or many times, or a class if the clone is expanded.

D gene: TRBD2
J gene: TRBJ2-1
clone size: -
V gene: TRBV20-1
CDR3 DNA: TGCAGTGCTAAAGCGGGAGCGGGGGCTGAGCAGTTCTTC
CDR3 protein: CSAKAGAGAEQFF

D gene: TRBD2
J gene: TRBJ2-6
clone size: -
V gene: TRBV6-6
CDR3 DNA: TGTGCCAGCAGTTACTCGCCCTTAGCGGGAGGGTCTGGGGCCAACGTCCTGACTTTC
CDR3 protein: CASSYSPLAGGSGANVLTF

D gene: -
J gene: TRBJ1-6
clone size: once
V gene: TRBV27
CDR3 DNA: TGTGCCAGCAGTTTACTCGGAGGGAGGGGCTCTAATTCACCCCTCCACTTT
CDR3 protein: CASSLLGGRGSNSPLHF

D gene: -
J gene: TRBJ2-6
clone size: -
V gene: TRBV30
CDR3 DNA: TGTGCCTGGAGTGGGCCCAGCTCTGGGGCCAACGTCCTGACTTTC
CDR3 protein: CAWSGPSSGANVLTF

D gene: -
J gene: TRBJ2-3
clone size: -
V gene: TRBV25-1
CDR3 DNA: TGTGCCAGCAGTGAACGCAGCTTTAGAAGCACAGATACGCAGTATTTT
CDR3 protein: CASSERSFRSTDTQYF

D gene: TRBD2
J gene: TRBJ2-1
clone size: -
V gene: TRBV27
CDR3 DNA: TGTGCCAGCAGTTTCCAACCGGGACTAGCGCTTAATGAGCAGTTCTTC
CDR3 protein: CASSFQPGLALNEQFF

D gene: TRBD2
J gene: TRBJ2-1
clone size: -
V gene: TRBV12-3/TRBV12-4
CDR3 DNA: TGTGCCAGCAGCCTCCCTAGCGGGAGACGGAATGAGCAGTTCTTC
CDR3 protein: CASSLPSGRRNEQFF

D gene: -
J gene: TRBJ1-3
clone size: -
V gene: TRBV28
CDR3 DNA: TGTGCCAGCAGTTTAGACGGGGGAAGAGGAAACACCATATATTTT
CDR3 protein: CASSLDGGRGNTIYF

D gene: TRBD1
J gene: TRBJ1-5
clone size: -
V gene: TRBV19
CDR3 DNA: TGTGCCAGTAGTCTCTTTTCCCCGACAGGGGGCCCCAATCAGCCCCAGCATTTT
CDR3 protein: CASSLFSPTGGPNQPQHF

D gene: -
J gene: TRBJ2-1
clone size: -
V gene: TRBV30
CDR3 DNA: TGTGCCTGGAGCACGGGGACGCCCAATGAGCAGTTCTTC
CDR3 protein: CAWSTGTPNEQFF

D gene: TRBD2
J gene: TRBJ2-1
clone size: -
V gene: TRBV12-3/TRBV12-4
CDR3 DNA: TGTGCCAGCAGTTTAGGCGAGCGGGAGAATGAGCAGTTCTTC
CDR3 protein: CASSLGERENEQFF

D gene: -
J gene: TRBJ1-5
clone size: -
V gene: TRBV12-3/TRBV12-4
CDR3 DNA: TGTGCCAGCAGTTTTGGGAGTCAGCCCCAGCATTTT
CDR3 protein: CASSFGSQPQHF

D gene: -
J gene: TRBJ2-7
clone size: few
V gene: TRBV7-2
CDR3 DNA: TGTGCCAGCAGCTTTACACTGGACAGCTCCTACGAGCAGTACTTC
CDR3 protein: CASSFTLDSSYEQYF

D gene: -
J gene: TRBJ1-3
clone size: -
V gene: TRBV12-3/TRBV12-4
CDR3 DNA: TGTGCCAGCAGCCCTCAGGGAGCCAGAAACACCATATATTTT
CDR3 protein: CASSPQGARNTIYF

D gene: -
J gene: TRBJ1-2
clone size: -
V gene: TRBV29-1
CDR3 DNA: TGCAGCGTTGTACCTCCTCTCGGTGCAGTAATTGACTATGGCTACACCTTC
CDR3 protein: CSVVPPLGAVIDYGYTF

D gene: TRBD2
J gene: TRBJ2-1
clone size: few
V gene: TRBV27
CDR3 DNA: TGTGCCAGCAGTTGGTTAGCGGGGAGTAGCCCCAATGAGCAGTTCTTC
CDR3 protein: CASSWLAGSSPNEQFF

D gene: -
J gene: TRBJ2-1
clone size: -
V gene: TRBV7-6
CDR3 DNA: TGTGCCAGCAGCTTAACGACCGACCCGAGGTACAATGAGCAGTTCTTC
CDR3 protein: CASSLTTDPRYNEQFF

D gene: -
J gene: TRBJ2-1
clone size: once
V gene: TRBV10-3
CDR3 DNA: TGTGCCATCAGTGCAGCGCCTCAGGTCAATGAGCAGTTCTTC
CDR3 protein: CAISAAPQVNEQFF

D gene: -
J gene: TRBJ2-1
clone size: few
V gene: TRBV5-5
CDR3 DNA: TGTGCCAGCAGCGTTAGCGTAAGCTCCTACAATGAGCAGTTCTTC
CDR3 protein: CASSVSVSSYNEQFF

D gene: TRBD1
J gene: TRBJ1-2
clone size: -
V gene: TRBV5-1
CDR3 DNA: TGCGCCAGCAGCTGGGACAGCCTCTATGGCTACACCTTC
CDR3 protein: CASSWDSLYGYTF

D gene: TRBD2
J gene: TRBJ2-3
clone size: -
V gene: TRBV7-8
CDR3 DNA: TGTGCCAGCAGCTTCCCCCTAGCGGGAGTAAGAGTGGATACGCAGTATTTT
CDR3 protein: CASSFPLAGVRVDTQYF

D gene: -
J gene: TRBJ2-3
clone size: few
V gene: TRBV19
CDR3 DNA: TGTGCCAGTAGTAACCGACGGTATAGGGATACGCAGTATTTT
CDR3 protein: CASSNRRYRDTQYF

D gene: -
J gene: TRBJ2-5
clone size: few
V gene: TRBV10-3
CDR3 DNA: TGTGCCACCTGGGCGGCCGCGGAGGAGACCCAGTACTTC
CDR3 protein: CATWAAAEETQYF

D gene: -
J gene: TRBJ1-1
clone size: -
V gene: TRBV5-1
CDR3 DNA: TGCGCCAGCAGGCAAGGGTATCGCACTGAAGCTTTCTTT
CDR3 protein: CASRQGYRTEAFF

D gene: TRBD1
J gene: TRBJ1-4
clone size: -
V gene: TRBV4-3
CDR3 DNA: TGCGCCAGCAGCCAACGGACAGGCAATGAAAAACTGTTTTTT
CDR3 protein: CASSQRTGNEKLFF

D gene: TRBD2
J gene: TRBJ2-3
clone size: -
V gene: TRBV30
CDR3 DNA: TGTGCCTGGAGGGGCGGGAGGGAGCATAGCACAGATACGCAGTATTTT
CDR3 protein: CAWRGGREHSTDTQYF

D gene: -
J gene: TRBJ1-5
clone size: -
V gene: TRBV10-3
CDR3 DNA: TGTGCCATCAGTGAGGGGGGGCTTCAGCCCCAGCATTTT
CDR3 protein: CAISEGGLQPQHF

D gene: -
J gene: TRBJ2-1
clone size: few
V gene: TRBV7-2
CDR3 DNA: TGTGCCAGCAGCTCCCGAGGGAGCAACAATGAGCAGTTCTTC
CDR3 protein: CASSSRGSNNEQFF

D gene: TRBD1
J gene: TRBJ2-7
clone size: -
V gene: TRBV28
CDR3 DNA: TGTGCCAGCCAGCCGGGACAGACTTACGAGCAGTACTTC
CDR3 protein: CASQPGQTYEQYF